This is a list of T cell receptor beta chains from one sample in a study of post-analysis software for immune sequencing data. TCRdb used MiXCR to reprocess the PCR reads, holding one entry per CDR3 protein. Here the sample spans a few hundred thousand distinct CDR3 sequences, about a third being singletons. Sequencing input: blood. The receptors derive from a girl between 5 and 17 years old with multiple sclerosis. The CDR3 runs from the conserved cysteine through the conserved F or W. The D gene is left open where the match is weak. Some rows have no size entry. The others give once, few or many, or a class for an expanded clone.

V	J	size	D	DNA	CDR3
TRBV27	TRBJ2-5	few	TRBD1	TGTGCCAGCAGCTCTGGCGACAGGGACCTTCAGTACTTC	CASSSGDRDLQYF
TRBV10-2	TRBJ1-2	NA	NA	TGCGCCAGCAGTGAAACCGGGACGGGGGGCTATGGCTACACCTTC	CASSETGTGGYGYTF
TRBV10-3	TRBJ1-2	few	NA	TGTGCCATCAGTGAGTCCAGGGACTATGGCTACACCTTC	CAISESRDYGYTF
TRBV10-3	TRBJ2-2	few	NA	TGTGCCATCAGGGTGAACACCGGGGAGCTGTTTTTT	CAIRVNTGELFF
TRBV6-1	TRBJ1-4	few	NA	TGTGCCAGCAGGGAGTTTCAGATGAGGGAAAAACTGTTTTTT	CASREFQMREKLFF
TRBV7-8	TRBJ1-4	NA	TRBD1	TGTGCCAGCAGCTTAAGATCGGGGACAGCTAATGAAAAACTGTTTTTT	CASSLRSGTANEKLFF
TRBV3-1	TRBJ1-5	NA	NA	TGTGCCAGCAGCCCAGAGACAGTCTCTCAGCCCCAGCATTTT	CASSPETVSQPQHF
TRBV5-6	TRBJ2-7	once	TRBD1	TGTGCCAGCAGCTTGGTTTCGAAGTACAGGGGTCTTACCGTCCCCCTAAAGAGGGCTAGCGAGCAGTACTTC	CASSLVSKYRGLTVPLKRASEQYF
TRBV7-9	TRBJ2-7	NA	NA	TGTGCCAGCAGCTCCAAGGCAGGGGTCTACGAGCAGTACTTC	CASSSKAGVYEQYF
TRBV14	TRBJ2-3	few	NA	TGTGCCAGCAGCCAACAGGGGACTCCCACAGATACGCAGTATTTT	CASSQQGTPTDTQYF
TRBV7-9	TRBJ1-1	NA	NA	TGTGCCAGCAGCTTAGAAGGGGGGAGCACTGAAGCTTTCTTT	CASSLEGGSTEAFF
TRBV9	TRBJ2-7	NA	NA	TGTGCCAGCAGCGAAGAGATGGGAGCCCGCTACGAGCAGTACTTC	CASSEEMGARYEQYF
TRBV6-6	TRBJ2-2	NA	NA	TGTGCCAGCAGCCCCGGGGAGGCGAACACCGGGGAGCTGTTTTTT	CASSPGEANTGELFF
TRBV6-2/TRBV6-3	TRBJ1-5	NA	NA	TGTGCCAGCAACGCCGCGGGGCAGCTCCTGAGACCCCAGCATTTT	CASNAAGQLLRPQHF
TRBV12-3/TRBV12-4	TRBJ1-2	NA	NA	TGTGCCAGCAGTTCAAGAGGGGTAGACTATGGCTACACCTTC	CASSSRGVDYGYTF
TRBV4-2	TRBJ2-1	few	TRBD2	TGTACCAGCAGCCAAGATCTGGGGGTCCGCCCTAGCGGGCGCTACAATGAGCAGTTCTTC	CTSSQDLGVRPSGRYNEQFF
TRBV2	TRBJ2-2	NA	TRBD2	TGTGCCAGCAGACTAGCGAACACCGGGGAGCGGTTTTTT	CASRLANTGERFF
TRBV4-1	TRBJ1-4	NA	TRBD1	TGCGCCAGCAGCCAAGATGAGGGACCCAACAGGGGAAGCGAAAAACTGTTTTTT	CASSQDEGPNRGSEKLFF
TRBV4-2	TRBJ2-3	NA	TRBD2	TGTGCCAGCAGCCAACGGCTAGCGGGGGCGGATACGCAGTATTTT	CASSQRLAGADTQYF
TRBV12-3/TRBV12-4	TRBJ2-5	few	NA	TGTGCCAGCAGTGAGGGCCTACTAGAGGGGACCCAGTACTTC	CASSEGLLEGTQYF
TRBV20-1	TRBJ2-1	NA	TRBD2	TGCAGGGCTGCTCTAGCGGGGGTCAACAATGAGCAGTTCTTC	CRAALAGVNNEQFF
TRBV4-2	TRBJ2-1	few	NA	TGTGCCAGCAGCCAAGTAAGGAGAACCTACAATGAGCAGTTCTTC	CASSQVRRTYNEQFF
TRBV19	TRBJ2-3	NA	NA	TGTGCCAGTAGTATCGAGGCCCCGGGCACAGATACGCAGTATTTT	CASSIEAPGTDTQYF
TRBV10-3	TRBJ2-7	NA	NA	TGTGCCAGCGTTAATCAGTACGAGCAGTACTTC	CASVNQYEQYF
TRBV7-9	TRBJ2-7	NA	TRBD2	TGTGCCAGCAGCTTTGTGGGGGAGGGTCTGTCCGACGAGCAGTACTTC	CASSFVGEGLSDEQYF
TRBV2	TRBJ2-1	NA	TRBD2	TGTGCCAGCAGACTGGGACTAGCGGGGTTAGTGGAGCAGTTCTTC	CASRLGLAGLVEQFF
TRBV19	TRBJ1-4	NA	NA	TGTGCCAGTAGTATCGGTTGGGCGAGCCAGACAACTAATGAAAAACTGTTTTTT	CASSIGWASQTTNEKLFF
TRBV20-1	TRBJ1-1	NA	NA	TGCAGTGCCCTGTCCGACAGCGGGTCTACTGAAGCTTTCTTT	CSALSDSGSTEAFF
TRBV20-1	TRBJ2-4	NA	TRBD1	TGCAGTGCTAGTCCCACGGGACAGGGAAACATTCAGTACTTC	CSASPTGQGNIQYF
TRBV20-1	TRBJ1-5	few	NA	TGCAGTGCGGCTTTGACCGCTTATAGCAATCAGCCCCAGCATTTT	CSAALTAYSNQPQHF
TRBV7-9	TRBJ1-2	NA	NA	TGTGCCAGCAGCTTATATGAGTACGGGGCGGGTCGTGCTAACTATGGCTACACCTTC	CASSLYEYGAGRANYGYTF
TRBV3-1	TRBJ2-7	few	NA	TGTGCCAGCAGCCAAGGTTTGGGCCACGAGCAGTACTTC	CASSQGLGHEQYF
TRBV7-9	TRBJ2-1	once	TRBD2	TGTGCCAGCAGCCCTCTAGCGGGGGGTGTGAGCTCCTACAATGAGCAGTTCTTC	CASSPLAGGVSSYNEQFF
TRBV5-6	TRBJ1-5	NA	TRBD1	TGTGCCAGCAGCGCCGGGACAGGGGAAGATAGCAATCAGCCCCAGCATTTT	CASSAGTGEDSNQPQHF
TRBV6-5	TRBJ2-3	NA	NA	TGTGCCAGCAAGGGCCTATCCACAGATACGCAGTATTTT	CASKGLSTDTQYF
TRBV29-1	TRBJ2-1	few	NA	TGCAGCGTTGAGACGAATGGCGATGAGCAGTTCTTC	CSVETNGDEQFF
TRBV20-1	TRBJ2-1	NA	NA	TGCAGTGCTAAGCGACCCGCAGGGCCCTACAATGAGCGGTTCTTC	CSAKRPAGPYNERFF
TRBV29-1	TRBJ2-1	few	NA	TGCAGCGTTGAAGGGGGACGTTTAAGTTACAATGAGCAGTTCTTC	CSVEGGRLSYNEQFF
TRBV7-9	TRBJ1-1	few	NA	TGTGCCAGCAGCCCTAGGGCGAGGGGCACTGAAGCTTTCTTT	CASSPRARGTEAFF
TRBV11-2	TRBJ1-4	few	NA	TGTGCCAGCAGCTCCGCCTCAAGTCCGGGGAAACTGTTTTTT	CASSSASSPGKLFF
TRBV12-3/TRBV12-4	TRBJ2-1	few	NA	TGTGCCAGCAGCCCAGCATTAGGTCTAAACAATGAGCAGTTCTTC	CASSPALGLNNEQFF